A single sample gave rise to the 20 T cell receptor beta chains below, sequenced in a study of CD4 and CD8 cells across lung adenocarcinoma regions. TCRdb passed the PCR reads through MiXCR, listing each CDR3 protein once. The profile covers a few thousand distinct CDR3 sequences, with roughly half appearing a single time and more than 20% taken by the ten largest. The specimen sequenced was CD4+ T cells from the margin of a lung tumor. Receptors were obtained from a female donor with lung adenocarcinoma. The CD4 and CD8 labels of this study may be unreliable.

The chain couples TRBV10-3 to TRBJ2-5, with D hard to call. This CDR3 has 11 amino acids. Germline values: CDR1 ENHRY, CDR2 SYGVKD. Trimming pared 7 bases from V and 3 bases from J, leaving 6 bases between. This chain's CDR3 is CAIKVEETQYF. The CDR3 DNA follows: TGTGCCATCAAAGTGGAAGAGACCCAGTACTTC.

There are a few counts of this clonotype. At one end the junction does not follow the germline gene, possibly because of a read error. This chain links TRBV7-3 with TRBJ2-3; 9 bases map to TRBD1. Germline V gives CDR1 SGHTA, CDR2 FQGTGA. CDR3 length: 17 residues. CDR3 sequence: CASSFSGTGTNTDTQYF. CDR3 nucleotides: TGTGCCAGTAGCTTCTCCGGGACAGGGACTAACACAGATACGCAGTATTTT.

The J gene is TRBJ2-1, the V gene TRBV12-3 or TRBV12-4; 12 bases fit TRBD2. The end of the DNA is better explained by TRBJ2-7, so the J call may be wrong. The CDR3 covers 16 residues. This CDR3 is CASRLTSGSSRGEQYF. The DNA for the CDR3 is TGTGCCAGCAGGCTGACTAGCGGGAGTTCGAGAGGAGAGCAGTACTTC.

This chain uses TRBV27 with TRBJ2-1; unclear D gene. CDR3 length: 14 residues. V lost 4 bases to trimming and J lost 5 bases, with 12 bases between them. CDR1 MNHEY and CDR2 SMNVEV come from the germline V gene (reference sequence). This CDR3 is CASSWTKTDNEQFF. CDR3 coding DNA: TGTGCCAGCAGTTGGACGAAAACGGACAATGAGCAGTTCTTC.

V is TRBV27 and J is TRBJ2-4; D might be TRBD1 or TRBD2, each matching 5 bases. With the DNA end fitting TRBJ2-5 better, the J assignment may be wrong. The CDR3 loop spans 15 amino acids. CDR1 and CDR2 from the germline V gene are MNHEY and SMNVEV (reference sequence). CDR3 in amino acids: CASTNRGREGKTQYF. The DNA of the CDR3 is TGTGCCAGCACCAACCGGGGCCGTGAAGGAAAGACCCAGTACTTC.

This rearrangement joins TRBV6-2 or TRBV6-3 to TRBJ2-3; TRBD1 agrees at 9 bases. Germline V CDR1 and CDR2: MNHEY, SVGEGT. Trimming removed 2 bases from V and 0 bases from J; junction bases left unmatched: 12. CDR3 length equals 19 residues. The CDR3 sequence: CASSYSPGQGTPSTDTQYF. The CDR3 region has the DNA TGTGCCAGCAGTTACAGCCCGGGACAGGGAACTCCTAGCACAGATACGCAGTATTTT.

V is TRBV4-1 and J is TRBJ2-3; tentatively, D is TRBD2 (8 bases). The germline V gene encodes CDR1 MGHRA and CDR2 YSYEKL. The CDR3 spans 15 residues. The CDR3 loop is CGGGQGGGSPDTQYF. CDR3 nucleotide sequence: TGCGGCGGGGGGCAAGGGGGCGGGAGCCCAGATACGCAGTATTTT.

Sample share makes this clonotype large. CDR3 sequence reads: CASASAKPSTDTQYF. The DNA of the CDR3 is TGTGCCAGTGCCAGCGCCAAACCCAGCACAGATACGCAGTATTTT. The chain carries TRBV25-1 and TRBJ2-3; D unclear. Germline-derived CDR1 and CDR2 are MGHDK and SYGVNS. The CDR3 runs to 15 residues. V gave up 9 bases and J gave up 0 bases, with 16 bases separating them.

CDR3 residues: CASTPDRVSNIQYF. CDR3 in DNA: TGTGCCAGCACCCCGGACAGGGTTTCGAACATTCAGTACTTC. The J gene is TRBJ2-4, the V gene TRBV6-1; 8 positions agree with TRBD1. The CDR3 extends over 14 amino acids. The V gene end was trimmed by 7 bases and the J gene end by 7 bases; junction bases not matched to a gene: 9. From germline, CDR1 is MNHNS and CDR2 SASEGT.

As concerns this clonotype: No conserved phenylalanine or tryptophan is present at the end of the CDR3, so a read error is the likely explanation. V and J are TRBV6-5 and TRBJ2-5; the D is unclear. Germline CDR1 reads MNHEY; CDR2 reads SVGAGI. The ends were cut back, 0 bases at V and 2 bases at J, with 7 bases in the middle. The CDR3 is 14 amino acids. The CDR3 sequence is CASSYSVGQETQYS. CDR3 nucleotides: TGTGCCAGCAGTTACTCCGTGGGACAAGAGACCCAGTACTCC.

The rearrangement joins TRBV6-1 to TRBJ1-5; unclear D gene. In germline, CDR1 is MNHNS, CDR2 SASEGT. CDR3 length: 13 amino acids. The V and J ends lost 3 bases and 0 bases respectively, with 3 bases between them. The CDR3 DNA reads as TGTGCCAGCAGTGACAATAGCAATCAGCCCCAGCATTTT. Protein sequence: CASSDNSNQPQHF.

The genes are TRBV7-2 and TRBJ2-6; 11 bases are shared with TRBD1. V gave up 4 bases and J gave up 3 bases; unmatched junction bases: 2. The length of the CDR3 is 16 residues. The V gene's germline CDR1 is SGHTA and CDR2 FQGNSA. The CDR3 loop reads CASSWTGGFGANVLTF. CDR3 sequence (DNA): TGTGCCAGCAGCTGGACAGGGGGCTTTGGGGCCAACGTCCTGACTTTC. Variable domain in full (rest from reference TRBV7-2 and TRBJ2-6): GAGVSQSPSNKVTEKGKDVELRCDPISGHTALYWYRQSLGQGLEFLIYFQGNSAPDKSGLPSDRFSAERTGGSVSTLTIQRTQQEDSAVYLCASSWTGGFGANVLTFGAGSRLTVL.

This clonotype was detected a few times. V is TRBV6-1 and J is TRBJ2-3; 13 bases map to TRBD2. V lost 3 bases, J lost 4 bases, and 1 base stayed unmatched. Germline V CDR1 and CDR2: MNHNS, SASEGT. The CDR3 spans 15 residues. The CDR3 region is CASSETSGGPDTQYF. DNA of the CDR3: TGTGCCAGCAGTGAGACTAGCGGGGGGCCAGATACGCAGTATTTT.

This clonotype was counted between two and nine times. The gene calls are TRBV10-3 and TRBJ2-1; 14 bases are shared with TRBD2. CDR1 and CDR2 from the germline V gene are ENHRY and SYGVKD. This CDR3 region has 15 residues. The V segment lost 4 bases and the J segment 5 bases; nucleotides outside the gene matches: 1. The DNA for the CDR3 is TGTGCCATCAGTGGGGGACTAGCGGGAGACAATGAGCAGTTCTTC. As protein: CAISGGLAGDNEQFF.

This clonotype has just a few counts. V is TRBV11-1 and J is TRBJ2-5; either TRBD1 or TRBD2 may supply D (5 bases each). The length of the CDR3 is 14 residues. Germline lookup yields CDR1 SGHAT and CDR2 FQDESV (reference sequence). Trimming shortened V by 1 base and J by 4 bases, and 10 bases separated the two germline ends. The CDR3 DNA is TGTGCCAGCAGCTTAGATGCTGGGGGAGAGACCCAGTACTTC. This translates into CASSLDAGGETQYF.

By sample share, this clonotype is medium-sized (0.01 to 0.1%). The chain uses TRBV6-5 and TRBJ2-1; TRBD2 is a possible D gene (5 bases). V lost 3 bases and J lost 9, with 15 bases in between. The CDR3 runs to 14 residues. The germline V gene has CDR1 MNHEY and CDR2 SVGAGI. CDR3 sequence reads: CASSYGPGFGEQFF. Here the CDR3 DNA reads TGTGCCAGCAGTTATGGTCCGGGGTTCGGTGAGCAGTTCTTC.

Relative to its sample, this clonotype is medium-sized. This chain joins TRBV27 and TRBJ2-3; 7 bases match TRBD2. CDR1 and CDR2 from the germline V gene are MNHEY and SMNVEV (reference sequence). CDR3 length: 17 amino acids. V gave up 4 bases and J gave up 1 base; unmatched junction bases: 11. The CDR3 coding sequence is TGTGCCAGCAGTTCAGTTTCAGGGCTAGCGGGCACAGATACGCAGTATTTT. It codes for CASSSVSGLAGTDTQYF.

Comment on this clonotype: Just one base apart from a much larger clone, this may be a read error. The chain has TRBV6-1 and TRBJ2-1, with D unresolved. CDR3 length: 15 amino acids. Germline CDR1 reads MNHNS; CDR2 reads SASEGT. As DNA, the CDR3 is TGTGCCAGCAGAGCCTCTATTGGCGCTCTCTACGAGCAGCTCTTC. Translating gives CASRASIGALYEQLF.

This clonotype qualifies as large (0.1 to 1%). The genes are TRBV6-1 and TRBJ2-5, with TRBD2 identical over 7 bases. Germline lookup yields CDR1 MNHNS and CDR2 SASEGT. The junction had 10 bases not matched to a gene; V was cut back by 5 bases and J by 7 bases. The CDR3 loop spans 14 amino acids. CDR3 nucleotide sequence: TGTGCCAGCAGTCGGACTAGATGGGAAAGGACCCAGTACTTC. It is translated as CASSRTRWERTQYF.

This clonotype is categorized as medium-sized. The gene calls are TRBV6-5 and TRBJ2-2, with 8 nucleotides matching TRBD2. With 2 bases clipped from V and 2 bases from J, the junction kept 4 bases outside the gene matches. This CDR3 comprises 16 residues. Germline V gene sequence: CDR1 MNHEY, CDR2 SVGAGI. CDR3 sequence reads: CASSYAWTSNTGELFF. CDR3 sequence (DNA): TGTGCCAGCAGTTACGCATGGACTAGCAACACCGGGGAGCTGTTTTTT.